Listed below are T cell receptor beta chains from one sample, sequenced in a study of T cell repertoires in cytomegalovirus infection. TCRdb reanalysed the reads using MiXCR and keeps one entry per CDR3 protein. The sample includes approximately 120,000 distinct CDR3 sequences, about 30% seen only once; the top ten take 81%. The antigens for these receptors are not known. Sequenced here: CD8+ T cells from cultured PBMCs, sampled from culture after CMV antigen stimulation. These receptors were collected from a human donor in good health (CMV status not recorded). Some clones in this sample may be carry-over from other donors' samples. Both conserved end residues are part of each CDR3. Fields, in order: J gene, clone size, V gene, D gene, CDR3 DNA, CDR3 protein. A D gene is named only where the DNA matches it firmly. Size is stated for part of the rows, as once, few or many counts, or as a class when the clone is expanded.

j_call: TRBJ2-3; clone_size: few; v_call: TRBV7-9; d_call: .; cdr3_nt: TGTGCCAGCAGCCCCTGGGCCCCCGGGGATACGCAGTATTTT; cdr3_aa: CASSPWAPGDTQYF
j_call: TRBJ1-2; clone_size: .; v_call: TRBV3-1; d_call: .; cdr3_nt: TGTGCCAGCAGCCAAGATTGCCTTTATCGCGGCGGCCTTTTTGGCTACACCTTC; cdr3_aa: CASSQDCLYRGGLFGYTF
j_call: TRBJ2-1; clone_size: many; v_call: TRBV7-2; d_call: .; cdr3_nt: TGTGCCAGCAGACCGACGGGACTTTCGAGCTCCTACAATGAGCAGTTCTTC; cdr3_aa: CASRPTGLSSSYNEQFF
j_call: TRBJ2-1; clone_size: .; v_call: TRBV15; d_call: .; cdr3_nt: TGTGCCACCAGTCCTCCAGGACGCAACAATGAGCAGTTCTTC; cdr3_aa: CATSPPGRNNEQFF
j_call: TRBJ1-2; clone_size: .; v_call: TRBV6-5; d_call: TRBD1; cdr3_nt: TGTGCCAGCAGTTACTCGGAGGGGGCCTATGGCTACACCTTC; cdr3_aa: CASSYSEGAYGYTF
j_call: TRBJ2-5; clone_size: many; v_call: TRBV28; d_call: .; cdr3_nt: TGTGCCAGCAGCCCGTCGGGTGAAATTCTTACGGAGACCCAGTACTTC; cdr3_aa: CASSPSGEILTETQYF
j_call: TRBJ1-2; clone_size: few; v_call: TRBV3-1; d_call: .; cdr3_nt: TGTGCCAGCAGCGGGGGGGGAGATAACTATGGCTACACCTTC; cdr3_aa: CASSGGGDNYGYTF
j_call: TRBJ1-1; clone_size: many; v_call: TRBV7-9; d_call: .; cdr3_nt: TGTGCCAGCAGCTTACTCAGGGCTGAAGCTTTCTTT; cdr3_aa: CASSLLRAEAFF
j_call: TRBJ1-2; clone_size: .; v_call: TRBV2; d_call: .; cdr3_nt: TGTGCCAGCAGTGTCTTTGGGGGAGTAAACTATGGCTACACCTTC; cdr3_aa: CASSVFGGVNYGYTF
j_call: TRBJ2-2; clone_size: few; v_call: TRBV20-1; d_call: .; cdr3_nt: TGCAGTGCTAGACACACCGCGAACACCGGGGAGCTGTTTTTT; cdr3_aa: CSARHTANTGELFF
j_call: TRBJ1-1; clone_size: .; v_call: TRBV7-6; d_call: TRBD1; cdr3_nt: TGTGCCAGCAGCTTGGCCCCAGGGGGTCCCACTGAAGCTTTCTTT; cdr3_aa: CASSLAPGGPTEAFF
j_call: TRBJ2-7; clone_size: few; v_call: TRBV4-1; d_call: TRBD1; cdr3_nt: TGCGCCAGCAGCCACGACAGGGGCGCCTACGAGCAGTACTTC; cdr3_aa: CASSHDRGAYEQYF
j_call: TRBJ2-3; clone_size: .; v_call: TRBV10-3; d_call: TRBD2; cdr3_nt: TGTGCCATCTTCAGCGGGGGGACTAGCACAGATACGCAGTATTTT; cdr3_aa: CAIFSGGTSTDTQYF
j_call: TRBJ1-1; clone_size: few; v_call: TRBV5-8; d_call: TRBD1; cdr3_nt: TGTGCCAGCAGCTACAGGGGCCCCAGCACTGAAGCTTTCTTT; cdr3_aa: CASSYRGPSTEAFF
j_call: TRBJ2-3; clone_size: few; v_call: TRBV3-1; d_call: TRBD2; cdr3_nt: TGTGCCAGCAGCCAAGGAGGACTAGTTGATTCAGATACGCAGTATTTT; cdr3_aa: CASSQGGLVDSDTQYF
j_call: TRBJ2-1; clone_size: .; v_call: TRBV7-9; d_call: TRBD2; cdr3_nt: TGTGCTAGCGGATCTAGCGGGGGGAACAATGAGCAGTTCTTC; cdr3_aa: CASGSSGGNNEQFF
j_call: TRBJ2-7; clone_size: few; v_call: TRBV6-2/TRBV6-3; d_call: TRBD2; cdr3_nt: TGTGCCAGCAGAGAAGAGACTAGCGGGGAGCCGGACGAGCAGTACTTC; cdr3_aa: CASREETSGEPDEQYF
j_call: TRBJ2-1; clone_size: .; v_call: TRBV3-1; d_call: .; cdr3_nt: TGTGCCAGCAGCCAAATGACACGGTCCCCAAGGGAGCAGTTCTTC; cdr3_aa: CASSQMTRSPREQFF
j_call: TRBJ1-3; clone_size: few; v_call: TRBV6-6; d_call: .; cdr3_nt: TGTGCCAGCACCCCCAGGCCCTCTGGAAACACCATATATTTT; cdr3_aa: CASTPRPSGNTIYF
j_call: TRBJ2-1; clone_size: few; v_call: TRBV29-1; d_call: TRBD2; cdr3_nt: TGCAGCGTTGCGGGTTTAGCGGGGGGTATCTACAATGAGCAGTTCTTC; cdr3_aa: CSVAGLAGGIYNEQFF
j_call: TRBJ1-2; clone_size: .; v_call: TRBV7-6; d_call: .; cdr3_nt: TGTGCCAGCAGCTTAGTGGCACTGGCCGATCTTGGAGGTGACTACACCTTC; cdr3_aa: CASSLVALADLGGDYTF
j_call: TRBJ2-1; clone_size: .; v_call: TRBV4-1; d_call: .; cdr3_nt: TGCGCCAGCAGCCAAGATGGAGGGTTAGGGGAGCAGTTCTTC; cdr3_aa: CASSQDGGLGEQFF
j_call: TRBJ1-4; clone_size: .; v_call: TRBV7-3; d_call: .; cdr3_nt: TGTGCCAGCAGCCCAGACGGGGTTGGGAATGAAAAACTGTTTTTT; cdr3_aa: CASSPDGVGNEKLFF
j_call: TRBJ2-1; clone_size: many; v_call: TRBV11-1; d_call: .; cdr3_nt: TGTGCCAGCAGCTTATGGACGTTCGGTAGCAATGAGCAGTTCTTC; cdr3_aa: CASSLWTFGSNEQFF
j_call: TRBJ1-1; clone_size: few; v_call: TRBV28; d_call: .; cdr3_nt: TGTGCCAGCAGGGACACTGAAGCTTTCTTT; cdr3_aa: CASRDTEAFF
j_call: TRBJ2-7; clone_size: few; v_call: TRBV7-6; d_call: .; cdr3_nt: TGTGCCAGCAGCTCGGATTACGAGCAGTACTTC; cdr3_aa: CASSSDYEQYF
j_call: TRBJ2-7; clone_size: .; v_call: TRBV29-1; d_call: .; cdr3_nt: TGCAGCGTTCTCACTTCAAGTATCTACGAGCAGTACTTC; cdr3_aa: CSVLTSSIYEQYF
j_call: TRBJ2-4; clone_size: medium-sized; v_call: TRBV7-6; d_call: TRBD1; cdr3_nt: TGTGCCAGCAGCCCGGGACAGGGAGTTACCAAAAACATTCAGTACTTC; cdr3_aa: CASSPGQGVTKNIQYF